The clone carrying this TCR beta chain was detected a few times. Its specificity is unknown. TCRdb used MiXCR to reprocess the RACE reads, holding one entry per CDR3 protein. The repertoire holds 180,000 or so distinct CDR3 sequences, under 25% seen once, with 2% to 2.5% in the top ten. This record comes from a study of human T cells and chemical hapten exposure. The time point is: patch test 3, about 24 weeks after DPC sensitization. Treatment here: therapeutic diphenylcyclopropenone sensitization with weekly scalp DPC. Total RNA was extracted from unfractionated whole blood. Points from the study as a whole: All donors were alopecia patients, so their immunity may differ from that of healthy people. PT1 expanded TCR counts and patch test score correlated positively.

Trimming cost V 2 bases and J 5 bases, with 10 bases left between them. This CDR3 has 13 residues. CDR1 is SGHTA and CDR2 is FQGTGA in the germline V gene. This sequence was found in a woman between 40 and 50 years old with alopecia areata. Some clones in this sample may be carry-over from other donors' samples. The sequencing here drew on whole blood, taken in connection with sensitization to the hapten diphenylcyclopropenone (DPC). The chain couples TRBV7-3 to TRBJ2-7, with D perhaps given as TRBD1 or TRBD2 (6 bases each). The CDR3 DNA reads as TGTGCCAGCAGCTTAGGGGGGCCTAACGAGCAGTACTTC. Protein sequence: CASSLGGPNEQYF.